One sample yielded the 6 T cell receptor beta chains listed below, sequenced in a study of cytomegalovirus exposure and HLA in healthy donors. This PCR relied on a set of 60 Vbeta primers and 13 Jbeta primers. Only in-frame clones appear in the TCRdb table, and some are missing; sequencing was by immunoSEQ multiplex PCR. The sample includes about 120,000 clones, around three quarters of them seen just once. The specimen was PBMCs. These receptors all come from a man younger than 30 in good health and CMV-seropositive.

V is TRBV7-3 and J is TRBJ2-6; unclear D gene. Trimming shortened V by 5 bases and J by 0 bases, and 8 bases separated the two germline ends. The CDR3 is 15 amino acids. Germline V gives CDR1 SGHTA, CDR2 FQGTGA. The CDR3 DNA reads as TGTGCCAGCAGCCGTACAGCCTCTGGGGCCAACGTCCTGACTTTC. Amino acids: CASSRTASGANVLTF.

This clone turned up a few times. The J gene is TRBJ2-1, the V gene TRBV19; 8 positions agree with TRBD2. CDR1 and CDR2 (germline): LNHDA, SQIVND (reference sequence). Trimming at V came to 3 bases and at J to 2 bases, leaving 6 bases not matched to a gene. The length of the CDR3 is 16 residues. CDR3 residues: CASSMQRGTTYNEQFF. CDR3 nucleotides: TGTGCCAGTAGTATGCAGCGGGGGACAACCTACAATGAGCAGTTCTTC. Complete variable domain (other parts from reference TRBV19 and TRBJ2-1): DGGITQSPKYLFRKEGQNVTLSCEQNLNHDAMYWYRQDPGQGLRLIYYSQIVNDFQKGDIAEGYSVSREKKESFPLTVTSAQKNPTAFYLCASSMQRGTTYNEQFFGPGTRLTVL.

The chain employs TRBV9 and TRBJ1-3; TRBD1 might be the D (5 bases). Trimming cost V 3 bases and J 3 bases, with 10 bases left between them. CDR3 length: 14 residues. Germline V gene data show CDR1 as SGDLS and CDR2 as YYNGEE. This CDR3 reads CASSGGGGGNTIYF. CDR3 nucleotide sequence: TGTGCCAGCAGCGGTGGGGGGGGTGGAAACACCATATATTTT.

For this clone: Sequence at one end of the junction differs from germline and may be a read error. The chain has TRBV25-1 and TRBJ2-6, with D perhaps TRBD1 (5 bases). This CDR3 has 14 residues. Germline V gene data show CDR1 as MGHDK and CDR2 as SYGVNS. CDR3 protein: CASSARSGANGLTF. CDR3 sequence (DNA): TGTGCCAGCAGTGCCCGCTCTGGGGCCAACGGCCTGACTTTC.

V is TRBV27 and J is TRBJ1-2; a possible D gene is TRBD1 (6 bases). CDR1 is MNHEY, CDR2 SMNVEV, per germline (reference sequence). Deletions cut 3 bases from V and 2 bases from J, with 16 bases between. The CDR3 contains 16 residues. The DNA of the CDR3 is TGTGCCAGCAGTTTGTGGCAGGGGCTTGACAACTATGGCTACACCTTC. It codes for CASSLWQGLDNYGYTF.

The J gene is TRBJ1-1, the V gene TRBV28; no reliable D call. The V and J ends lost 6 bases and 5 bases respectively, with 19 bases between them. The CDR3 loop spans 15 amino acids. Germline lookup yields CDR1 MDHEN and CDR2 SYDVKM. CDR3 in amino acids: CASRPDFSPGTEAFF. The CDR3 DNA follows: TGTGCCAGCAGACCGGACTTTTCCCCGGGGACTGAAGCTTTCTTT.